This note documents a single T cell receptor (beta chain) sequence. J was trimmed by 2 bases and V by 2 bases; bases with no gene match: 8. The CDR3 loop spans 17 amino acids. Germline assignment: CDR1 LNHDA and CDR2 SQIVND (reference sequence). The assay was immunoSEQ multiplex PCR, and TCRdb's table has in-frame clones only and misses some. The sample has about 100,000 clones; around 89% are singletons. This sample was taken from a study of OX40 agonist ivuxolimab in advanced cancers. At the level of the study: Intravenous ivuxolimab at 0.01 to 10 mg/kg was given to patients every 2 weeks.

This chain uses TRBV19 with TRBJ2-3; 9 bases align to TRBD2. The TCR comes from an adult with an advanced solid tumor such as melanoma, head and neck, liver or kidney cancer. Sequenced here: CD4+ or CD8+ T cells sorted from blood, sampled in a trial of the OX40 agonist ivuxolimab. DNA for the CDR3: TGTGCCAGTAGTATAAGATTAGCGGGGGCCATCACAGATACGCAGTATTTT. Its translation is CASSIRLAGAITDTQYF.